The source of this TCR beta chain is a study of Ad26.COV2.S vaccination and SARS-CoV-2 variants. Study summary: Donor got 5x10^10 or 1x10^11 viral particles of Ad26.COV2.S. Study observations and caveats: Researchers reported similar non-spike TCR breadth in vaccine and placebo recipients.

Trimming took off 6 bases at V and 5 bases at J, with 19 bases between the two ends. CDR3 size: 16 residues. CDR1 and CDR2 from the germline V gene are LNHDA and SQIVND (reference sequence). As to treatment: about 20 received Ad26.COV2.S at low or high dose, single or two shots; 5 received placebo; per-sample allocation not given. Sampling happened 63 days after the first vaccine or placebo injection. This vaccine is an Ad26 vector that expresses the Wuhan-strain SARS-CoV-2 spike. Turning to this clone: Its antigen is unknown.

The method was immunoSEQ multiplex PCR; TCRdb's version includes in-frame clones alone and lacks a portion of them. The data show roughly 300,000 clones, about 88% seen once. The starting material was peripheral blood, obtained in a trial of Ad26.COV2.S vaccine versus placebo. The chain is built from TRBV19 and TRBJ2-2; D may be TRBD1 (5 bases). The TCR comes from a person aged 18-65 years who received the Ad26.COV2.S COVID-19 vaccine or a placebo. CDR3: CASSPWGTGQTGELFF. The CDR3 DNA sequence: TGTGCCAGTAGCCCCTGGGGCACAGGTCAAACCGGGGAGCTGTTTTTT.